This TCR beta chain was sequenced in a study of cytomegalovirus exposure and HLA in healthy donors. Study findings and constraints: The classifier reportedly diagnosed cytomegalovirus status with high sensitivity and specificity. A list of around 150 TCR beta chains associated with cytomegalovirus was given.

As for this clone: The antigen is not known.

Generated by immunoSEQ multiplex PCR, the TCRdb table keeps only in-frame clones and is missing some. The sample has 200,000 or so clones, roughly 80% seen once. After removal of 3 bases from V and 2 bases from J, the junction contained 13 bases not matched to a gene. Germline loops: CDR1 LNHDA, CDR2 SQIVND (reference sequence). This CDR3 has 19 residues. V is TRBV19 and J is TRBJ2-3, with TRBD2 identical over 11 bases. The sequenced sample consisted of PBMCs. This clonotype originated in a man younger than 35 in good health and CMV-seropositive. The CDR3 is CASSIEPLLLAGDTDTQYF. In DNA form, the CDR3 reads TGTGCCAGTAGTATCGAACCCCTTCTACTAGCGGGAGACACAGATACGCAGTATTTT.